A single T cell receptor (beta chain) is shown here with its context. Sequenced by immunoSEQ multiplex PCR; TCRdb stores in-frame clones only, minus some. Found here are over 25,000 clones, roughly nine tenths of them singletons; the top ten hold around 3.9%. The V gene lost 5 bases and the J gene lost 1 base, with 14 bases spanning the gap. Per germline, CDR1 GTSNPN and CDR2 SVGIG (reference sequence). CDR3 length: 14 residues. This sample was taken from a study of T cell changes during pregnancy in multiple sclerosis. The chain combines TRBV30 with TRBJ1-1, with D unclear. The sequence came from a female donor in good health, enrolled as a control in a pregnancy study. The source material was CD8+ T cells from peripheral blood mononuclear cells, sampled in the second trimester of pregnancy. The CDR3 here is CAWLPPPGNTEAFF. The CDR3 DNA sequence: TGTGCCTGGCTGCCTCCCCCAGGGAACACTGAAGCTTTCTTT.